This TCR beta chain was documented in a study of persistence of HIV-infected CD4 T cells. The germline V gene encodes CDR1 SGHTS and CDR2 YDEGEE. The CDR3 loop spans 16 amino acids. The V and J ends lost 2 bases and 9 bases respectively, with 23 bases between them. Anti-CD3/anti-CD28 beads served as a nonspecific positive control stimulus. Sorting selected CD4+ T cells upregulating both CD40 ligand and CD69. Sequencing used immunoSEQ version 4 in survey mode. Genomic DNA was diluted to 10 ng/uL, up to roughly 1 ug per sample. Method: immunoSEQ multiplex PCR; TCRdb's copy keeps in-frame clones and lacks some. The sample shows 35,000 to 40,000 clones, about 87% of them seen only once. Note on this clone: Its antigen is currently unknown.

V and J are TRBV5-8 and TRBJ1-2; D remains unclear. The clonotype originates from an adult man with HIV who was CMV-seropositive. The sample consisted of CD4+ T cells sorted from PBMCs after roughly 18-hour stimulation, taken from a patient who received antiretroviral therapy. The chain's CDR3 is CASSLLYSTTPRSYTF. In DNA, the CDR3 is TGTGCCAGCAGCTTACTATATTCGACAACTCCTCGGAGCTACACCTTC.